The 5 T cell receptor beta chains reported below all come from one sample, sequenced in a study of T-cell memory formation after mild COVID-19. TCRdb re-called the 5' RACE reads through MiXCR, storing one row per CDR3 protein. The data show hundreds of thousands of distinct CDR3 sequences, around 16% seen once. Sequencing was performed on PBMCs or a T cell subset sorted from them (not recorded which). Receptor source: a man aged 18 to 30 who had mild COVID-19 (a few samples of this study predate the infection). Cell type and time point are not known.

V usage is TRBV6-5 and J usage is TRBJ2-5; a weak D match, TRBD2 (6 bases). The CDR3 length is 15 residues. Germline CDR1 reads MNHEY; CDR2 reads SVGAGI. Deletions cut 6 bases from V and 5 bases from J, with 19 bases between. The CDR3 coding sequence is TGTGCCAGCAGCACCGGACTACGGGCCGGTGAGACCCAGTACTTC. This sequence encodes CASSTGLRAGETQYF.

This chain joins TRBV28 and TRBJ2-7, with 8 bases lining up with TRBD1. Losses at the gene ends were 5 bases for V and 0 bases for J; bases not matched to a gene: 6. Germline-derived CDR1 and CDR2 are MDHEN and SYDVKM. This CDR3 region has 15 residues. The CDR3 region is CASSRTGPRSYEQYV. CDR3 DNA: TGTGCCAGCAGTCGGACAGGGCCACGCTCCTACGAGCAGTACGTC.

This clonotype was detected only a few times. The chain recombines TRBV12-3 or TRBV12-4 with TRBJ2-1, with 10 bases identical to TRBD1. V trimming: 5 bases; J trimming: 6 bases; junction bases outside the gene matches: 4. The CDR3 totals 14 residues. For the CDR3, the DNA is TGTGCCAGCAGTGGGACAGGGGAAGGCAATGAGCAGTTCTTC. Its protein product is CASSGTGEGNEQFF.

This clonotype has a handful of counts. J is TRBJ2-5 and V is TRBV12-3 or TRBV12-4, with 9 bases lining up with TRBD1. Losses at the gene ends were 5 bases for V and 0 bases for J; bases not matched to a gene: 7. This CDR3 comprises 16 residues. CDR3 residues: CASSTAGTGYQETQYF. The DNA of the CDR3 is TGTGCCAGCAGTACGGCCGGGACAGGGTACCAAGAGACCCAGTACTTC.

The CDR3 coding sequence is TGTGCCAGCAGCTTTGAAAAAGGGGGGGGCACTGAAGCTTTCTTT. Translated, it gives CASSFEKGGGTEAFF. The V and J genes are TRBV6-1 and TRBJ1-1; the D gene is possibly TRBD1 (6 bases). With 6 bases removed from V and 4 bases from J, the gap between germline ends came to 18 bases. The CDR3 is made up of 15 amino acids. Germline V gives CDR1 MNHNS, CDR2 SASEGT.